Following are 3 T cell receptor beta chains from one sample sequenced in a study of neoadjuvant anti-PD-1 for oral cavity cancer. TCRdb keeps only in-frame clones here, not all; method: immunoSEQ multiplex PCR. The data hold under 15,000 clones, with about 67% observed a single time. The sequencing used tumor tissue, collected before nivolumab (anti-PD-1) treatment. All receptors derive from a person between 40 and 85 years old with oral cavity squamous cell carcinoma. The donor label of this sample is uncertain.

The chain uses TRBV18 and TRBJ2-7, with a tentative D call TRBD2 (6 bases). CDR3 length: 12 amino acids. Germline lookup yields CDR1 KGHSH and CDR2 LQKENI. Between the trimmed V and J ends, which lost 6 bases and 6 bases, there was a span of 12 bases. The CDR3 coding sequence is TGTGCCAGCTCTCTCGAGCGGGTCGAGCAGTACTTC. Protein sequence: CASSLERVEQYF.

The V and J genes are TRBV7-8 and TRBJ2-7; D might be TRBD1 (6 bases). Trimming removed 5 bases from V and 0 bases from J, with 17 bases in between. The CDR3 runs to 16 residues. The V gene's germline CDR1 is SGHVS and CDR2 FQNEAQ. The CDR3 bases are TGTGCCAGCAGCCCCGGACAGTTAGTACTCTCCTACGAGCAGTACTTC. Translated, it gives CASSPGQLVLSYEQYF.

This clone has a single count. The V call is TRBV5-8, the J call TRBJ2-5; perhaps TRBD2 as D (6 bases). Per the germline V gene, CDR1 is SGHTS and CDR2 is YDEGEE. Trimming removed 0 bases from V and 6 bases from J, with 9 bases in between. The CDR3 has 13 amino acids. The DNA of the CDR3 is TGTGCCAGCAGCTTGGGGACTACTCAGACCCAGTACTTC. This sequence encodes CASSLGTTQTQYF.